The clone carrying this TCR beta chain was observed once. Antigen: not known. It is unclear where the CDR3 begins or ends on the DNA, so no DNA is shown, and the CDR3 is as TCRdb lists it. The entry originates in a study of cytomegalovirus exposure and HLA in healthy donors. Assay: immunoSEQ multiplex PCR; the TCRdb copy retains only in-frame clones and omits some. The top ten hold under 3% of the sample, which has some 160,000 clones, approximately 90% seen once. Study observations and caveats: Rarity characterized most TCR sequences, yet some public TCRs appeared in many donors. Among TCR beta chains, those listed as cytomegalovirus-associated numbered some 160.

Including both end residues, the CDR3 is 14 amino acids long. CDR1 and CDR2 (germline): SNHLY, FYNNEI. The specimen was PBMCs. The chain couples TRBV2 to TRBJ2-5; the D call in the table, TRBD2, was not verified against the DNA. This receptor was taken from a young man in good health and CMV-seronegative. The CDR3: CASSTSSVQETQYF.